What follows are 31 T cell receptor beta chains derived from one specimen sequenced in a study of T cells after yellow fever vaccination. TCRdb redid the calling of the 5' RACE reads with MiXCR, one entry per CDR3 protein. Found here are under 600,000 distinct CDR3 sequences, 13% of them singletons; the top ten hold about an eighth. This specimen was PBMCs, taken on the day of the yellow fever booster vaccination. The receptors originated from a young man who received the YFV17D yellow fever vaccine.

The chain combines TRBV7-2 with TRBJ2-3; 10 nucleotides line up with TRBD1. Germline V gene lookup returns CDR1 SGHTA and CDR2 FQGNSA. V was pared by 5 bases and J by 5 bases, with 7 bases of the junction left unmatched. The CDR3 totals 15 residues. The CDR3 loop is CASSTDRGRRDTQYF. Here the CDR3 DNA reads TGTGCCAGCAGCACGGACAGGGGGAGGAGAGATACGCAGTATTTT. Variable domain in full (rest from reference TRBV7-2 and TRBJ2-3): GAGVSQSPSNKVTEKGKDVELRCDPISGHTALYWYRQSLGQGLEFLIYFQGNSAPDKSGLPSDRFSAERTGGSVSTLTIQRTQQEDSAVYLCASSTDRGRRDTQYFGPGTRLTVL.

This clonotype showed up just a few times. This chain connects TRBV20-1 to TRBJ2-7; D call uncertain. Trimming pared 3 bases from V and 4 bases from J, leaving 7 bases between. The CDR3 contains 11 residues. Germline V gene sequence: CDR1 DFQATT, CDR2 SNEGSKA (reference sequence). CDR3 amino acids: CSARARYEQYF. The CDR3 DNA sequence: TGCAGTGCTAGGGCGCGGTACGAGCAGTACTTC.

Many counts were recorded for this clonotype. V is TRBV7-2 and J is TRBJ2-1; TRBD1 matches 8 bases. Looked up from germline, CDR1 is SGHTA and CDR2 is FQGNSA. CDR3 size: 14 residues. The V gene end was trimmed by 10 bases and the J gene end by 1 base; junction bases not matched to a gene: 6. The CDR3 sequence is CATSGQGSYNEQFF. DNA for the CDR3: TGTGCCACCTCTGGACAGGGTTCCTACAATGAGCAGTTCTTC.

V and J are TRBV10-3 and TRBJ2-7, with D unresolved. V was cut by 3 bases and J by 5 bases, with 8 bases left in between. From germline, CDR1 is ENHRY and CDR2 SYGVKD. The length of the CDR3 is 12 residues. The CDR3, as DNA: TGTGCCATCAGTGACCCACCGAACGAGCAGTACTTC. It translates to CAISDPPNEQYF.

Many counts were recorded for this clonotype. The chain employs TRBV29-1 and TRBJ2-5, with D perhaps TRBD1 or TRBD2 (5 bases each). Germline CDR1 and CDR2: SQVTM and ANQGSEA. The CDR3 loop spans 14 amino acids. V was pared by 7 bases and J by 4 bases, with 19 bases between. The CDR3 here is CSAGGRTPGETQYF. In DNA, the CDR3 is TGCAGCGCCGGAGGCAGGACACCCGGAGAGACCCAGTACTTC. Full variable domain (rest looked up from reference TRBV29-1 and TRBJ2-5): SAVISQKPSRDICQRGTSLTIQCQVDSQVTMMFWYRQQPGQSLTLIATANQGSEATYESGFVIDKFPISRPNLTFSTLTVSNMSPEDSSIYLCSAGGRTPGETQYFGPGTRLLVL.

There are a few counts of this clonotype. This CDR3 is CSVAPGGVNYGYTF. For the CDR3, the DNA is TGCAGCGTAGCCCCAGGGGGCGTTAACTATGGCTACACCTTC. The chain is built from TRBV29-1 and TRBJ1-2; 8 bases match TRBD1. Germline CDR1 SQVTM, CDR2 ANQGSEA. With 6 bases clipped from V and 1 base from J, the junction kept 7 bases outside the gene matches. The CDR3 covers 14 residues.

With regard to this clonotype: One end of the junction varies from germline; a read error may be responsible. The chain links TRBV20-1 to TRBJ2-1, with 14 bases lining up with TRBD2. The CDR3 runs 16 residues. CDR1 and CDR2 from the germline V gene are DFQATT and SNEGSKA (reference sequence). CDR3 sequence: CCARGTSGSSYNEQFF. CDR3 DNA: TGCTGTGCTAGAGGGACTAGCGGGAGCTCCTACAATGAGCAGTTCTTC.

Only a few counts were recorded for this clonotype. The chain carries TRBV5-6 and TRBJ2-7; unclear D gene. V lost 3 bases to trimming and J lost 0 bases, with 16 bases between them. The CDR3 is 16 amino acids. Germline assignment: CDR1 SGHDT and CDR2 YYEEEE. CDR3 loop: CASSSSRSRSSYEQYF. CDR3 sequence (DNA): TGTGCCAGCAGCTCCTCTAGAAGCAGGAGCTCCTACGAGCAGTACTTC.

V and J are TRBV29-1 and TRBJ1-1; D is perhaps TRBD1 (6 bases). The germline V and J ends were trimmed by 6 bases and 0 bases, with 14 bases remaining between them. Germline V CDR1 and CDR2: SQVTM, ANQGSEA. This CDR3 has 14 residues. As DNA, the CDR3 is TGCAGCGTCCAGGACAGCTATCTGAACACTGAAGCTTTCTTT. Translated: CSVQDSYLNTEAFF.

The CDR3 sequence is CASSELSWGTSTDEQYF. As DNA, the CDR3 is TGTGCCAGCAGTGAATTGTCGTGGGGGACCTCGACCGACGAGCAGTACTTC. The V and J genes are TRBV6-1 and TRBJ2-7, with D possibly called TRBD1 or TRBD2 (5 bases each). The V gene lost 2 bases and the J gene lost 5 bases, with 22 bases spanning the gap. Germline V gene sequence: CDR1 MNHNS, CDR2 SASEGT. The CDR3 is 17 residues long.

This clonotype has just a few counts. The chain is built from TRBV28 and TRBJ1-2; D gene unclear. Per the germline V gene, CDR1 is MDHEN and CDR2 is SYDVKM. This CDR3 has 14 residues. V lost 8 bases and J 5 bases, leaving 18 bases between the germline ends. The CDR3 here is CASGSTLIVYGYTF. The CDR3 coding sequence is TGTGCCAGCGGGTCAACACTTATCGTTTATGGCTACACCTTC.

Here the CDR3 reads CASSSPGLAGGGEQYF. The CDR3 DNA reads TGTGCCAGCAGCTCCCCGGGACTAGCGGGAGGGGGCGAGCAGTACTTC. The chain has TRBV5-6 and TRBJ2-7; 16 nucleotides agree with TRBD2. Germline CDR1 SGHDT, CDR2 YYEEEE. With V trimmed by 3 bases and J by 6 bases, 6 bases remained unmatched. The CDR3 spans 16 residues.

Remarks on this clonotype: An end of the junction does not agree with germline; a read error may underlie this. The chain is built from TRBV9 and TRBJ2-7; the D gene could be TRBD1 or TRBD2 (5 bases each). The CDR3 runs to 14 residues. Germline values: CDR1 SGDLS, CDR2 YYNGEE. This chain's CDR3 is CGSSVAWGSYEQYF. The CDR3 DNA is TGTGGCAGCAGCGTAGCTTGGGGGAGTTACGAGCAGTACTTC.

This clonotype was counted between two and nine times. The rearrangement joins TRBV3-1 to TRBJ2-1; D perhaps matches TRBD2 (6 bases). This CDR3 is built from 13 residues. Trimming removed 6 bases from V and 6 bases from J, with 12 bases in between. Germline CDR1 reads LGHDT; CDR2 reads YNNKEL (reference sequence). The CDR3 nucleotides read TGTGCCAGCAGGGCTCTCGGGGGCAATGAGCAGTTCTTC. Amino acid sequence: CASRALGGNEQFF.

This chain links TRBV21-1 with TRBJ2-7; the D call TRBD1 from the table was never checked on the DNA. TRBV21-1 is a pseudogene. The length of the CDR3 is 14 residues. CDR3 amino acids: CASTWGGDSYEQYF. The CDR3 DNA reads TGTGCCAGCACTTGGGGGGGCGACTCCTACGAGCAGTACTTC.

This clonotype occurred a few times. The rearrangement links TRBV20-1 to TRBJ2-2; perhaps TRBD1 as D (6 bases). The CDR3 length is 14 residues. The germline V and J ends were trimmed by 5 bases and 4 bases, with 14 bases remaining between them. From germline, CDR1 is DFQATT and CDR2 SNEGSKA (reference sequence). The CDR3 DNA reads TGCAGTGCTGGGCCAGGGGTCTCCACCGGGGAGCTGTTTTTT. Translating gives CSAGPGVSTGELFF.

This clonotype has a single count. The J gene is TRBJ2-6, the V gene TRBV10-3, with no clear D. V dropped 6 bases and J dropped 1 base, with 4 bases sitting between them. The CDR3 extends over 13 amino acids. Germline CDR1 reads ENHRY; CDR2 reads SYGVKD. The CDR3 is CAIRESGANVLTF. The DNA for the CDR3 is TGTGCCATCAGGGAATCTGGGGCCAACGTCCTGACTTTC.

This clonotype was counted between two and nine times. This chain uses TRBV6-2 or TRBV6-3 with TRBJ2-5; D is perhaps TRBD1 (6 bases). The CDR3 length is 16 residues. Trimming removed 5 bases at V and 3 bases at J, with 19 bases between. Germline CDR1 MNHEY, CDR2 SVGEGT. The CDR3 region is CASSLPIWGREETQYF. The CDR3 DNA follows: TGTGCCAGCAGTCTTCCGATTTGGGGGCGCGAAGAGACCCAGTACTTC.

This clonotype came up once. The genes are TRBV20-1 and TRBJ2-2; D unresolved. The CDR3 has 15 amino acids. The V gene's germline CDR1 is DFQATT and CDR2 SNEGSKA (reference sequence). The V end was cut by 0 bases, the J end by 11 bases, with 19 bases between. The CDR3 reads CSARDRSVTHRELFF. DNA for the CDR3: TGCAGTGCTAGAGATCGGAGTGTTACCCACCGCGAGCTGTTTTTT.

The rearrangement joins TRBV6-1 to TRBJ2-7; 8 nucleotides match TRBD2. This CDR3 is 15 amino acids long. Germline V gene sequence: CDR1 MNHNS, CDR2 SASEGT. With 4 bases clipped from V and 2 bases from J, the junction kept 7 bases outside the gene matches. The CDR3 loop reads CASSAYSGETYEQYF. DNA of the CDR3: TGTGCCAGCAGTGCCTATAGCGGGGAAACCTACGAGCAGTACTTC.

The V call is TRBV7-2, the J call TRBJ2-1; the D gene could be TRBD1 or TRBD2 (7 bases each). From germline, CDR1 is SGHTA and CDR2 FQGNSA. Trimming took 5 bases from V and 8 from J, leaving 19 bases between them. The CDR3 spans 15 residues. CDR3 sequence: CASSPQGGELDEQFF. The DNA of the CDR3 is TGTGCCAGCAGCCCCCAGGGGGGGGAGTTGGATGAGCAGTTCTTC.

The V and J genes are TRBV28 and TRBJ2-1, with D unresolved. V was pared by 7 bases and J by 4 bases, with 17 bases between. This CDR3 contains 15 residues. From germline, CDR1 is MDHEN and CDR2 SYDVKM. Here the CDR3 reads CASIPLARVYNEQFF. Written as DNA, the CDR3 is TGTGCCAGCATCCCCCTGGCTCGCGTGTACAATGAGCAGTTCTTC.

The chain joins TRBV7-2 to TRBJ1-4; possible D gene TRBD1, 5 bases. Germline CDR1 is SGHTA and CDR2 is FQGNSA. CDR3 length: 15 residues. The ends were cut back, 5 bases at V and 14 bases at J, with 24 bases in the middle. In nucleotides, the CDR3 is TGTGCCAGCAGCGCCTACCCCGGGGGAGGGAAAGTGCTGTTTTTT. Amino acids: CASSAYPGGGKVLFF.

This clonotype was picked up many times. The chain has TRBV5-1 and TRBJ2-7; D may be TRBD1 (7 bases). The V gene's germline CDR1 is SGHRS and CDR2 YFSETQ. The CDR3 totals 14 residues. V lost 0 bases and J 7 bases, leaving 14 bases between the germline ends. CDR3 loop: CASSLVSAGGEQYF. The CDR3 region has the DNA TGCGCCAGCAGCTTGGTTTCAGCAGGGGGGGAGCAGTACTTC.

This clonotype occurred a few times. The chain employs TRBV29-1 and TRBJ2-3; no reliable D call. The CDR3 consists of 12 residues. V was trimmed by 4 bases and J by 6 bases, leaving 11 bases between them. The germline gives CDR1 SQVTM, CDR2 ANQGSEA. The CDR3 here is CSVGAPYDTQYF. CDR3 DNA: TGCAGCGTTGGGGCCCCATACGATACGCAGTATTTT.

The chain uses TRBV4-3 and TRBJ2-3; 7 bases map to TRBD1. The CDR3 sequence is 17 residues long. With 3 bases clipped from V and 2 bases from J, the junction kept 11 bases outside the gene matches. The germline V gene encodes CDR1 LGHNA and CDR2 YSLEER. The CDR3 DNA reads TGCGCCAGCAGCCAGCGATTAGGACAGGCGTTCACAGATACGCAGTATTTT. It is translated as CASSQRLGQAFTDTQYF.

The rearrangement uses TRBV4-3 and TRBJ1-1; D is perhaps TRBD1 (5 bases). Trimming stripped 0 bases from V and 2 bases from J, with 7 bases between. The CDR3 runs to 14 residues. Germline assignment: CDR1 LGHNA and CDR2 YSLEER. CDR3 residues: CASSQETVNTEAFF. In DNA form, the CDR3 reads TGCGCCAGCAGCCAAGAGACAGTAAACACTGAAGCTTTCTTT.

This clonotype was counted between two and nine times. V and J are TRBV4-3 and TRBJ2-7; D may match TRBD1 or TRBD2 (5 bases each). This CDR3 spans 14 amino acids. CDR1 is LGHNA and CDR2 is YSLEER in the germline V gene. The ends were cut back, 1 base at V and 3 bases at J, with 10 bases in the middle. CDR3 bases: TGCGCCAGCAGCCAAGGGGACGGGAACTACGAGCAGTACTTC. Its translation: CASSQGDGNYEQYF.

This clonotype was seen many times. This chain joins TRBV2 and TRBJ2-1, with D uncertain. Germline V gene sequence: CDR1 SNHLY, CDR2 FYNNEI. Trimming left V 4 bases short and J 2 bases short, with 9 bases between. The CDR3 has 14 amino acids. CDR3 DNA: TGTGCCAGCAGTGTGGACGTGGCCTACAATGAGCAGTTCTTC. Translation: CASSVDVAYNEQFF.

The CDR3 protein is CASSLGHNNSPLHF. DNA of the CDR3: TGCGCCAGCAGCTTGGGGCACAATAATTCACCCCTCCACTTT. The V gene is TRBV5-1, the J gene TRBJ1-6; D gene ambiguous. This CDR3 is built from 14 residues. V lost 0 bases, J lost 5 bases, and 6 bases lay in between. From germline, CDR1 is SGHRS and CDR2 YFSETQ.

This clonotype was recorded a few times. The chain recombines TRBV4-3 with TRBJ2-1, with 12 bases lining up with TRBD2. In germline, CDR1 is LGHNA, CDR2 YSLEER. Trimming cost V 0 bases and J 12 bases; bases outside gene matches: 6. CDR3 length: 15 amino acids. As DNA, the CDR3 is TGCGCCAGCAGCCAAGATGCTAGCGGGAGGGCTTTGCAGTTCTTC. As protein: CASSQDASGRALQFF.